This TCR beta chain stems from a study of blood T cell repertoires in COVID-19. Sequencing was performed with immunoSEQ multiplex PCR; in TCRdb, only in-frame clones are kept and a portion is missing. The sample shows a few hundred thousand clones, 87% of them seen only once. V shed 2 bases and J 5 bases; nucleotides not matched to a gene: 9. CDR1 is SGHDN, CDR2 FVKESK, per germline. This CDR3 is built from 15 residues. This sequence originates from a woman aged 25 to 45 who had recovered from COVID-19. Sequenced sample: PBMCs or T cells enriched from blood (not recorded which). The chain combines TRBV14 with TRBJ2-7, with TRBD1 matching 7 bases. The CDR3 loop reads CASSQQTGLGNEQYF. The CDR3 region has the DNA TGTGCCAGCAGCCAACAGACAGGGTTAGGCAACGAGCAGTACTTC.